The sequence of this TCR beta chain was determined in a study of CD8 T cells in ankylosing spondylitis. Study-wide results and caveats: Blood from ankylosing spondylitis patients appeared to carry a characteristic eight-variant TCR beta motif. Reports say disease-linked clones showed up significantly more in matched ankylosing spondylitis synovial fluid. Before this, some motif variants had been reported in reactive arthritis synovial fluid and blood.

A note on this clonotype: Its target is not known.

Quantitative 5'-RACE with molecular barcodes was used to make the TCR beta libraries. TCRdb re-analysed the 5' RACE reads in MiXCR, keeping a single row per CDR3 protein. The table lists around 320,000 distinct CDR3 sequences, around 21% of them singletons. In germline, CDR1 is MNHEY, CDR2 SMNVEV (reference sequence). This CDR3 region has 15 residues. J lost 3 bases, V lost 8 bases, and 10 bases had no gene match. This chain links TRBV27 with TRBJ2-5; TRBD1 agrees at 9 bases. The receptor was isolated from a female donor with ankylosing spondylitis or in good health (not recorded which). The specimen was blood, either unsorted or a sorted T cell fraction (not recorded which). DNA of the CDR3: TGTGCCAGCGCGAGGCGGGACAGGGAGGAAGAGACCCAGTACTTC. As protein: CASARRDREEETQYF.